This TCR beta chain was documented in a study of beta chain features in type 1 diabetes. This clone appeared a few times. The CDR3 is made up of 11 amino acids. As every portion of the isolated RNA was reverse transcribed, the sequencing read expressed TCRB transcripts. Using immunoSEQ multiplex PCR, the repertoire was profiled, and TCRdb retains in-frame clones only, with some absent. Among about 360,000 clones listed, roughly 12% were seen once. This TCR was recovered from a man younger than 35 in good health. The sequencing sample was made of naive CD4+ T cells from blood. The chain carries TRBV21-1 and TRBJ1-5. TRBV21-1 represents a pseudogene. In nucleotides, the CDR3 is TGTGCCAGCAGCAATCTTCAGCCCCAGCATTTT. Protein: CASSNLQPQHF.